This entry lists 30 T cell receptor beta chains sequenced from one sample in a study of beta chain features in type 1 diabetes. As every portion of the isolated RNA was reverse transcribed, the sequencing read expressed TCRB transcripts. The protocol was immunoSEQ multiplex PCR, while the TCRdb copy is restricted to in-frame clones and leaves out a portion. The sample shows over 40,000 clones, approximately 48% of them seen only once. Sequencing was done on a sample of stem cell memory CD4+ T cells from blood. The receptors derive from a woman aged 25 to 39 in good health.

This clone was seen only a few times. The chain is built from TRBV19 and TRBJ2-7; 8 bases align to TRBD1. Losses at the gene ends were 6 bases for V and 2 bases for J; bases not matched to a gene: 9. Per germline, CDR1 LNHDA and CDR2 SQIVND (reference sequence). CDR3 length equals 15 residues. The CDR3 DNA reads TGTGCCAGTAGCCTCCAGGGGGCACGTACCTACGAGCAGTACTTC. This translates into CASSLQGARTYEQYF.

This CDR3 reads CASSSGGRSGANVLTF. As DNA, the CDR3 is TGTGCCAGCAGCTCCGGAGGCCGCTCTGGGGCCAACGTCCTGACTTTC. The chain carries TRBV5-4 and TRBJ2-6, with D maybe TRBD2 (5 bases). Germline V lookup: CDR1 SGHNT, CDR2 YYREEE (reference sequence). The CDR3 sequence is 16 residues long. Trimming took 3 bases from V and 0 from J, leaving 10 bases between them.

This clone was observed a handful of times. This chain joins TRBV7-2 and TRBJ1-2; D remains ambiguous. CDR3 length equals 13 residues. Germline assignment: CDR1 SGHTA and CDR2 FQGNSA. Between the trimmed V and J ends, which lost 5 bases and 6 bases, there was a span of 13 bases. CDR3 nucleotides: TGTGCCAGCAGCCCTGGCCGGGTCCATGGCTACACCTTC. Its protein is CASSPGRVHGYTF.

The chain is built from TRBV5-6 and TRBJ2-7, with TRBD1 as a possible D gene (5 bases). Trimming pared 2 bases from V and 4 bases from J, leaving 19 bases between. Germline CDR1 reads SGHDT; CDR2 reads YYEEEE. The CDR3 runs to 16 residues. The CDR3 loop is CASSFVPEQDSYEQYF. The CDR3 nucleotides are TGTGCCAGCAGCTTCGTTCCTGAACAGGATTCATACGAGCAGTACTTC.

This clone was counted only a few times. The chain uses TRBV30 and TRBJ2-7, with TRBD1 identical over 9 bases. The CDR3 contains 11 residues. From germline, CDR1 is GTSNPN and CDR2 SVGIG (reference sequence). V lost 5 bases, J lost 8 bases, and 4 bases stayed unmatched. The CDR3 nucleotides read TGTGCCTGGGGGACAGGGACAAAGCAGTACTTC. This sequence encodes CAWGTGTKQYF. Full variable domain (missing parts from reference TRBV30 and TRBJ2-7): SQTIHQWPATLVQPVGSPLSLECTVEGTSNPNLYWYRQAAGRGLQLLFYSVGIGQISSEVPQNLSASRPQDRQFILSSKKLLLSDSGFYLCAWGTGTKQYFGPGTRLTVT.

The chain links TRBV14 to TRBJ2-7; 7 positions agree with TRBD1. The junction had 6 bases not matched to a gene; V was cut back by 4 bases and J by 3 bases. CDR3 length equals 14 residues. Germline CDR1 is SGHDN and CDR2 is FVKESK. The DNA for the CDR3 is TGTGCCAGCAGCCCAAGAGGGACAGTCTACGAGCAGTACTTC. Translated, it gives CASSPRGTVYEQYF.

Comment on this clone: The junction departs from germline at one end; a sequencing error may be responsible. The rearrangement uses TRBV7-7 and TRBJ2-1, with TRBD2 as a possible D gene (6 bases). This CDR3 is built from 14 residues. The V gene's germline CDR1 is SSHAT and CDR2 FNYEAQ (reference sequence). The CDR3 spells CASSPTRGVDEQFF. The CDR3, as DNA: TGTGCTAGCAGCCCCACGCGGGGTGTCGATGAGCAGTTCTTC.

This clone showed up just a few times. The chain uses TRBV7-2 and TRBJ2-2; the match to TRBD2 covers 16 bases. This CDR3 contains 16 residues. The germline gives CDR1 SGHTA, CDR2 FQGNSA. The junction had 1 base not matched to a gene; V was cut back by 3 bases and J by 6 bases. CDR3 region: CASSLGLAGGAGELFF. CDR3 DNA sequence: TGTGCCAGCAGCTTGGGACTAGCGGGAGGGGCCGGGGAGCTGTTTTTT.

V usage is TRBV11-2 and J usage is TRBJ2-1; 11 bases align to TRBD2. Germline V gene sequence: CDR1 SGHAT, CDR2 FQNNGV. There are 16 residues in the CDR3. V was pared by 5 bases and J by 2 bases, with 5 bases of the junction left unmatched. Here the CDR3 reads CASSPRLAGPYNEQFF. CDR3 bases: TGTGCCAGCAGCCCCCGACTAGCGGGACCCTACAATGAGCAGTTCTTC.

The chain joins TRBV11-3 to TRBJ2-5; a weak D match, TRBD1 (6 bases). Trimming stripped 1 base from V and 0 bases from J, with 9 bases between. This CDR3 has 15 amino acids. Germline values: CDR1 SGHNT, CDR2 YENEEA. The CDR3 bases are TGTGCCAGCAGCTTAGGCGGACAGTACCAAGAGACCCAGTACTTC. This encodes CASSLGGQYQETQYF.

This clone was seen more than once but under ten times. The rearrangement uses TRBV9 and TRBJ2-2; perhaps TRBD1 as D (6 bases). Between the trimmed V and J ends, which lost 3 bases and 8 bases, there was a span of 14 bases. Germline V gene sequence: CDR1 SGDLS, CDR2 YYNGEE. This CDR3 has 14 residues. The DNA for the CDR3 is TGTGCCAGCAGCGAGTTGACAGGCCGGGGGGAGCTGTTTTTT. This encodes CASSELTGRGELFF. The full variable domain, in which reference TRBV9 and TRBJ2-2 provide the parts outside the CDR3, is DSGVTQTPKHLITATGQRVTLRCSPRSGDLSVYWYQQSLDQGLQFLIQYYNGEERAKGNILERFSAQQFPDLHSELNLSSLELGDSALYFCASSELTGRGELFFGEGSRLTVL.

The gene calls are TRBV19 and TRBJ2-5; D is undetermined. V was clipped by 4 bases and J by 2 bases, with 2 bases between them. CDR3 length equals 11 residues. Germline V CDR1 and CDR2: LNHDA, SQIVND (reference sequence). Written as DNA, the CDR3 is TGTGCCAGTAGTACTCAAGAGACCCAGTACTTC. Encoded protein: CASSTQETQYF.

The chain uses TRBV5-1 and TRBJ2-1, with TRBD1 as a possible D gene (6 bases). Germline lookup yields CDR1 SGHRS and CDR2 YFSETQ. Trimming took off 1 base at V and 2 bases at J, with 13 bases between the two ends. The CDR3 runs 16 residues. The CDR3 DNA sequence: TGCGCCAGCAGCTTGATGGCAGGGGTGGCCTACAATGAGCAGTTCTTC. Protein product: CASSLMAGVAYNEQFF.

This clone showed up just a few times. The chain joins TRBV7-2 to TRBJ2-7; possible D gene TRBD2, 6 bases. This CDR3 is 16 amino acids long. Trimming took off 0 bases at V and 0 bases at J, with 12 bases between the two ends. From germline, CDR1 is SGHTA and CDR2 FQGNSA. The CDR3 is CASSLAGTQSSYEQYF. The DNA of the CDR3 is TGTGCCAGCAGCTTAGCTGGGACTCAGAGCTCCTACGAGCAGTACTTC.

This clone turned up a few times. V gene TRBV30 combines with J gene TRBJ2-3; D possibly corresponds to TRBD2 (6 bases). Trimming took 0 bases from V and 2 from J, leaving 15 bases between them. The CDR3 is 16 amino acids. Germline values: CDR1 GTSNPN, CDR2 SVGIG (reference sequence). The CDR3 reads CAWSVGLASTTDTQYF. CDR3 bases: TGTGCCTGGAGTGTAGGGCTAGCGTCGACCACAGATACGCAGTATTTT.

This clone was counted only a few times. The chain carries TRBV7-3 and TRBJ2-7; 10 nucleotides agree with TRBD2. Germline V lookup: CDR1 SGHTA, CDR2 FQGTGA. With V trimmed by 2 bases and J by 6 bases, 7 bases remained unmatched. This CDR3 has 15 amino acids. CDR3 in amino acids: CASSLAAGGFTEQYF. Here the CDR3 DNA reads TGTGCCAGCAGCTTAGCAGCGGGAGGGTTTACCGAGCAGTACTTC.

This sequence joins TRBV7-9 and TRBJ1-2; D unresolved. The V gene's germline CDR1 is SEHNR and CDR2 FQNEAQ (reference sequence). The length of the CDR3 is 15 residues. The V and J ends lost 1 base and 0 bases respectively, with 9 bases between them. The CDR3 loop is CASSLVRVPNYGYTF. The CDR3 DNA is TGTGCCAGCAGCTTAGTCCGGGTGCCTAACTATGGCTACACCTTC.

This clone was recorded a few times. This chain links TRBV18 with TRBJ2-1, with 12 nucleotides matching TRBD1. Germline V gives CDR1 KGHSH, CDR2 LQKENI. The CDR3 has 14 residues. V lost 8 bases to trimming and J lost 8 bases; unmatched junction nucleotides: 7. CDR3 DNA sequence: TGTGCCAGCCCCACTGGGACAGGGGGCCATGAGCAGTTCTTC. Its protein is CASPTGTGGHEQFF.

The chain joins TRBV29-1 to TRBJ2-7; 8 positions agree with TRBD1. V dropped 7 bases and J dropped 0; count of bases not matched to a gene: 8. This CDR3 comprises 14 residues. Germline CDR1 reads SQVTM; CDR2 reads ANQGSEA. CDR3 nucleotide sequence: TGCAGCGCCCTGGGACAGGCGAGCTCCTACGAGCAGTACTTC. This translates into CSALGQASSYEQYF.

This clone came up a few times. The chain links TRBV19 to TRBJ2-7; 11 bases fit TRBD2. The CDR3 consists of 14 residues. V lost 8 bases, J lost 1 base, and 4 bases stayed unmatched. Germline V lookup: CDR1 LNHDA, CDR2 SQIVND (reference sequence). Written as DNA, the CDR3 is TGTGCCAGTTCGATAGCGGGAGGGTCCTACGAGCAGTACTTC. Its translation is CASSIAGGSYEQYF.

This chain connects TRBV30 to TRBJ1-2, with unresolved D. V was shortened by 4 bases and J by 6 bases, with 15 bases between the two germline ends. The CDR3 is made up of 13 amino acids. CDR1 and CDR2 from the germline V gene are GTSNPN and SVGIG (reference sequence). CDR3 nucleotide sequence: TGTGCCTGGAATTGGGTGGAAGCGAATGGCTACACCTTC. This encodes CAWNWVEANGYTF.

In its sample, this clone was seen once. The chain uses TRBV7-7 and TRBJ2-1, with D possibly TRBD1 on 6 matching bases. The CDR3 loop spans 11 amino acids. Germline V gene sequence: CDR1 SSHAT, CDR2 FNYEAQ (reference sequence). In DNA form, the CDR3 reads TGTGCTAGTCGTCCGGGACAAAAGCAGTTCTTC. Translating it yields CASRPGQKQFF.

This clone has just a few counts. The chain is built from TRBV11-3 and TRBJ2-1, with 8 bases identical to TRBD2. Trimming removed 5 bases from V and 3 bases from J; junction bases left unmatched: 6. CDR3 size: 15 residues. Per germline, CDR1 SGHNT and CDR2 YENEEA. CDR3 amino acids: CASSKLAESYNEQFF. For the CDR3, the DNA is TGTGCCAGCAGCAAACTAGCGGAGAGCTACAATGAGCAGTTCTTC.

This clone was recorded a few times. The rearrangement joins TRBV11-2 to TRBJ2-5; 8 nucleotides agree with TRBD2. Germline CDR1 reads SGHAT; CDR2 reads FQNNGV. This CDR3 contains 17 residues. The J segment lost 7 bases and the V segment lost 1 base, leaving 14 bases of the junction unmatched. The CDR3 DNA is TGTGCCAGCAGCTTAGGTAGTGCGGGAGGTCAAAGAAGGACCCAGTACTTC. Translated: CASSLGSAGGQRRTQYF.

The V call is TRBV7-9, the J call TRBJ2-2, with TRBD2 as a possible D gene (6 bases). CDR1 is SEHNR, CDR2 FQNEAQ, per germline (reference sequence). The CDR3 totals 16 residues. Trimming stripped 3 bases from V and 1 base from J, with 12 bases between. The CDR3 nucleotides are TGTGCCAGCAGCTTGGCTAGCGCCTTGAACACCGGGGAGCTGTTTTTT. Protein product: CASSLASALNTGELFF.

This clone was found a few times. The chain is built from TRBV15 and TRBJ2-1; 10 bases are a match to TRBD2. V lost 1 base to trimming and J lost 4 bases; unmatched junction nucleotides: 7. The CDR3 totals 17 residues. Germline-derived CDR1 and CDR2 are LNHNV and YYDKDF (reference sequence). For the CDR3, the DNA is TGTGCCACCAGCAGAGGCCTAGCGGGAGTGAGTTACAATGAGCAGTTCTTC. As protein: CATSRGLAGVSYNEQFF. Full variable domain (rest looked up from reference TRBV15 and TRBJ2-1): DAMVIQNPRYQVTQFGKPVTLSCSQTLNHNVMYWYQQKSSQAPKLLFHYYDKDFNNEADTPDNFQSRRPNTSFCFLDIRSPGLGDTAMYLCATSRGLAGVSYNEQFFGPGTRLTVL.

This clone has a handful of counts. The chain carries TRBV6-5 and TRBJ2-7, with 7 bases matching TRBD1. In germline, CDR1 is MNHEY, CDR2 SVGAGI. The trim removed 7 bases at V and 5 bases at J, leaving 8 bases unmatched. The CDR3 length is 13 residues. The CDR3 spells CASMIQGRHEQYF. The CDR3 DNA reads as TGTGCCAGCATGATACAGGGGAGACACGAGCAGTACTTC.

This clone occurred a few times. The chain recombines TRBV7-2 with TRBJ2-7; 11 positions agree with TRBD2. Per the germline V gene, CDR1 is SGHTA and CDR2 is FQGNSA. The ends lost 5 bases at V and 5 bases at J; junction bases unmatched: 8. This CDR3 has 15 amino acids. The DNA of the CDR3 is TGTGCCAGCAGCCCAGCTAGCGGGAGGTTCAACGAGCAGTACTTC. As protein: CASSPASGRFNEQYF.

This clone was observed a handful of times. This chain uses TRBV11-2 with TRBJ2-1, with TRBD2 matching 8 bases. The germline V gene encodes CDR1 SGHAT and CDR2 FQNNGV. With 5 bases clipped from V and 9 bases from J, the junction kept 12 bases outside the gene matches. This CDR3 is built from 15 residues. CDR3 region: CASSPDPAGGIEQFF. The CDR3 DNA follows: TGTGCCAGCAGCCCGGACCCTGCGGGGGGCATTGAGCAGTTCTTC.

The genes are TRBV6-6 and TRBJ1-2; a weak D match, TRBD1 (5 bases). V gave up 6 bases and J gave up 4 bases, with 18 bases separating them. The CDR3 length is 15 residues. Germline CDR1 reads MNHNY; CDR2 reads SVGAGI (reference sequence). The CDR3, as DNA: TGTGCCAGCAGCCAAGACTCCAGGGAACCCTATGGCTACACCTTC. It yields the protein CASSQDSREPYGYTF.